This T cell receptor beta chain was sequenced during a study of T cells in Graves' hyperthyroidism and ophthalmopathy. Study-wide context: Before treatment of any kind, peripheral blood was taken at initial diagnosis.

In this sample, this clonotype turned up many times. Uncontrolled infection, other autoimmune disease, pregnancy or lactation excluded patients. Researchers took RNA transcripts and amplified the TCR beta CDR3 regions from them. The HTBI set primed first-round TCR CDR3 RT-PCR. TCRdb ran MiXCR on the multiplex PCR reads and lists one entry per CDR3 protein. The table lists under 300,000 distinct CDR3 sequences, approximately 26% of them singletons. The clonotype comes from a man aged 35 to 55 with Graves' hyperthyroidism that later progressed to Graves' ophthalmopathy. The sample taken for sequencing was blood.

The CDR3 sequence is CASHSGNSYEQYF. The CDR3, as DNA: TGTGCCAGCCATAGCGGGAACTCCTACGAGCAGTACTTC. The J gene is TRBJ2-7, the V gene TRBV6-5, with 8 nucleotides matching TRBD2. J gave up 0 bases and V 8 bases, and 3 bases lay outside the gene matches. The CDR3 is 13 amino acids. Germline CDR1 MNHEY, CDR2 SVGAGI.